This entry lists 27 T cell receptor beta chains sequenced from one sample in a study of tumor and adjacent non-tumor tissue in lung cancer. No cell sorting was done before RNA was extracted from the tissue. This non-tumor lung sample came from over 3 cm beyond the tumor edge. The library came from three nested PCR rounds adapted from ARM-PCR protocols. Each CDR3 protein is one row after TCRdb ran MiXCR on the multiplex PCR reads. This repertoire shows about 98,000 distinct CDR3 sequences, roughly 78% found once; its top ten account for around 30%. The sample consisted of distant non-tumor lung tissue. The origin of the receptors is a man aged 55 to 69 with small cell lung cancer.

Points on this clonotype: The junction does not match germline at one end; this may be a read error. This chain connects TRBV4-2 to TRBJ2-2; D tentatively fits TRBD1 or TRBD2 (5 bases each). Germline V CDR1 and CDR2: LGHNA, YNFKEQ. The CDR3 contains 16 residues. This CDR3 reads CAGSQDLRANTWEPFF. Here the CDR3 DNA reads TGTGCCGGCAGCCAAGATCTCAGGGCGAACACCTGGGAGCCGTTTTTT.

A note on this clonotype: Relative to the germline gene, one junction end is altered; a read error may explain this. This chain joins TRBV6-1 and TRBJ1-5; tentative D call: TRBD1 (6 bases). This CDR3 has 12 residues. CDR1 is MNHNS, CDR2 SASEGT, per germline. This CDR3 is CVSTEPGAFYVF. CDR3 nucleotide sequence: TGTGTCAGCACTGAGCCGGGGGCGTTCTACGTATTT.

Concerning this clonotype itself: At one end the junction does not follow the germline gene, possibly because of a read error. This chain uses TRBV29-1 with TRBJ2-7, with D perhaps TRBD1 (6 bases). Germline V gives CDR1 SQVTM, CDR2 ANQGSEA. The length of the CDR3 is 12 residues. The DNA of the CDR3 is TGCAGCGTCCGGGACATCTCCTACGAGGAGTACTTC. Its translation: CSVRDISYEEYF.

This chain connects TRBV29-1 to TRBJ2-1; 7 bases agree with TRBD1. Germline V gives CDR1 SQVTM, CDR2 ANQGSEA. CDR3 length: 15 residues. J gave up 0 bases and V 8 bases, and 10 bases lay outside the gene matches. This CDR3 reads CSTTGNRGSYNEQFF. CDR3 in DNA: TGCAGCACCACGGGCAACAGGGGCTCCTACAATGAGCAGTTCTTC.

Only one count was recorded for this clonotype. An end of the junction does not agree with germline; a read error may underlie this. CDR3 amino acids: CASSLGSTVELFF. The DNA of the CDR3 is TGCGCCAGCAGTTTAGGGAGCACCGTGGAGCTGTTTTTT. The chain uses TRBV12-3 or TRBV12-4 and TRBJ2-2; maybe TRBD2 (5 bases). The length of the CDR3 is 13 residues.

This clonotype was seen only a few times. Given a much more abundant clone one base away, this may be a read error. For the CDR3, the DNA is TGTGCCAGCGGCCAGGAGCAGAGTAGCACAGATACGCAGTATTTT. This sequence encodes CASGQEQSSTDTQYF. The rearrangement uses TRBV5-4 and TRBJ2-3, with D uncertain. CDR1 is SGHNT and CDR2 is YYREEE in the germline V gene (reference sequence). The CDR3 covers 15 residues. V lost 7 bases to trimming and J lost 0 bases, with 15 bases between them.

Of note for this clonotype: A read error may produce the germline difference seen at one junction end. The chain links TRBV12-3 or TRBV12-4 to TRBJ1-1, with D unclear. The CDR3 length is 12 residues. The CDR3 nucleotides are TGTGCCACCAGTCCCCTTGGGGCTGAAGCTTTCTTT. This sequence encodes CATSPLGAEAFF.

A note on this clonotype: The germline gene is not matched at one end of the junction; a read error may be the cause. J is TRBJ1-1 and V is TRBV5-5, with TRBD1 as a possible D gene (5 bases). The V gene's germline CDR1 is SGHKS and CDR2 YYEKEE (reference sequence). The CDR3 consists of 13 residues. The CDR3 nucleotides read TGTGTCAGCAATTTGGTGGGGACCACTGAAGATTTCTTT. It specifies CVSNLVGTTEDFF.

This clonotype was seen a single time. The CDR3 carries no conserved terminal phenylalanine or tryptophan, so it likely arises from a read error. The CDR3 DNA sequence: TGTGCCTGCGTAAGGACTGGGGCCAACGTCCTGACTCTC. Translation: CACVRTGANVLTL. This sequence joins TRBV12-3 or TRBV12-4 and TRBJ2-6, with no clear D. This CDR3 comprises 13 residues. Trimming removed 11 bases at V and 2 bases at J, with 10 bases between.

This chain uses TRBV6-1 with TRBJ1-5; no reliable D call. Trimming removed 2 bases from V and 1 base from J, with 15 bases in between. The CDR3 covers 17 residues. CDR1 is MNHNS and CDR2 is SASEGT in the germline V gene. The CDR3 here is CASSENYMNGSNQPQHF. In DNA form, the CDR3 reads TGTGCCAGCAGTGAAAATTACATGAATGGGAGCAATCAGCCCCAGCATTTT.

In regard to this clonotype: This may be a read error: a much more frequent sequence differs by one nucleotide. In nucleotides, the CDR3 is TGTGCCTGGGAGACAGGGATTAAAGCTTTCTTT. Translated, it gives CAWETGIKAFF. V usage is TRBV30 and J usage is TRBJ1-1; 7 nucleotides match TRBD1. The CDR3 contains 11 residues. With 5 bases clipped from V and 9 bases from J, the junction kept 6 bases outside the gene matches. Germline-derived CDR1 and CDR2 are GTSNPN and SVGIG (reference sequence). Full variable domain (outside the CDR3, taken from reference TRBV30 and TRBJ1-1): SQTIHQWPATLVQPVGSPLSLECTVEGTSNPNLYWYRQAAGRGLQLLFYSVGIGQISSEVPQNLSASRPQDRQFILSSKKLLLSDSGFYLCAWETGIKAFFGQGTRLTVV.

Points on this clonotype: In this CDR3 the conserved last residue, phenylalanine or tryptophan, is missing, so a read error is likely. The rearrangement links TRBV11-3 to TRBJ2-1; 9 bases align to TRBD2. The CDR3 loop spans 15 amino acids. CDR1 SGHNT and CDR2 YENEEA come from the germline V gene. DNA for the CDR3: TGTACCAGCAGCCCTAGCGGGGTAACCTACAATGAGCAGTTCTTA. This codes for CTSSPSGVTYNEQFL.

Notes on this clonotype: One junction end disagrees with the germline gene, perhaps due to a read error. The gene calls are TRBV5-1 and TRBJ2-1, with 7 bases matching TRBD2. Per the germline V gene, CDR1 is SGHRS and CDR2 is YFSETQ. The CDR3 spans 14 residues. The CDR3 sequence: CASSFLAGAYERSF. In nucleotides, the CDR3 is TGCGCCAGCAGCTTTCTGGCGGGAGCGTATGAGCGGTCCTTC.

This clonotype was observed once. The chain uses TRBV5-5 and TRBJ2-3, with D perhaps being TRBD1 or TRBD2 (7 bases each). The CDR3 is 15 residues long. The germline V gene encodes CDR1 SGHKS and CDR2 YYEKEE (reference sequence). Trimming took off 0 bases at V and 14 bases at J, with 22 bases between the two ends. The CDR3 DNA reads as TGTGCCAGCAGCTTGGCAGGGGAGGGGACAGATATGCGGTATTTT. Translated: CASSLAGEGTDMRYF.

About this clonotype: Because the CDR3 is missing its conserved closing phenylalanine or tryptophan, this is likely a read error. The limits of the CDR3 on the DNA are not certain, so only TCRdb's listed CDR3 is given. This chain links TRBV12-3 or TRBV12-4 with TRBJ1-5. The CDR3 spans 13 residues, counting both ends. CDR3 loop: CASSVGPLGPQNL.

A word on this clonotype: Without the conserved terminal phenylalanine or tryptophan, this CDR3 likely stems from a read error. The chain links TRBV11-2 to TRBJ2-5; D may match TRBD1 or TRBD2 (5 bases each). The germline gives CDR1 SGHAT, CDR2 FQNNGV. Trimming shortened V by 11 bases and J by 3 bases, and 16 bases separated the two germline ends. The CDR3 runs to 13 residues. CDR3 loop: CAGNLGTKETQYI. The CDR3 nucleotides are TGTGCCGGCAACTTAGGGACCAAAGAGACCCAGTACATC.

The chain uses TRBV20-1 and TRBJ1-3; 9 positions match TRBD1. CDR1 and CDR2 (germline): DFQATT, SNEGSKA (reference sequence). The ends lost 3 bases at V and 4 bases at J; junction bases unmatched: 10. This CDR3 has 16 amino acids. DNA for the CDR3: TGCAGTGCTAGTACGGGACAGGGATTTTCAGGAAACACCATATATTTT. Protein: CSASTGQGFSGNTIYF.

The chain recombines TRBV6-6 with TRBJ2-6; D remains unclear. The CDR3 totals 15 residues. From germline, CDR1 is MNHNY and CDR2 SVGAGI (reference sequence). Trimming took off 5 bases at V and 9 bases at J, with 17 bases between the two ends. This CDR3 is CASSVVLSRVNVLTF. The CDR3 region has the DNA TGTGCCAGCAGTGTGGTTCTCTCTAGGGTCAACGTCCTGACTTTC.

In regard to this clonotype: Mismatch with germline at one junction end may stem from a read error. J is TRBJ2-1 and V is TRBV7-9, with TRBD1 matching 10 bases. The germline V gene has CDR1 SEHNR and CDR2 FQNEAQ (reference sequence). The CDR3 is 17 residues long. The DNA of the CDR3 is TGTGCCAGCAGCTTGGGACAGGGGACCCGGCGGTACAGTGAGCAGTTCTTC. It codes for CASSLGQGTRRYSEQFF.

This clonotype was counted ten times or more. The chain combines TRBV4-1 with TRBJ2-3; the D is unclear. V lost 3 bases and J lost 6, with 10 bases in between. The germline CDR1 and CDR2 sequences are MGHRA and YSYEKL. The CDR3 loop spans 13 amino acids. CDR3 bases: TGCGCCAGCAGCCAGCAGGTTCGGGATACGCAGTATTTT. This translates into CASSQQVRDTQYF.

This clonotype was recorded a few times. Germline and junction disagree at one end, which may indicate a read error. The DNA for the CDR3 is TGTGCCAGCAGTTTGAGGGGAGTCCCGAACATCGGGGAGCTGTTTTTT. Residues: CASSLRGVPNIGELFF. The gene calls are TRBV28 and TRBJ2-2, with D tentatively TRBD1 or TRBD2 (5 bases each). CDR3 size: 16 residues. Germline V CDR1 and CDR2: MDHEN, SYDVKM.

Concerning this clonotype: Mismatch with germline at one junction end may stem from a read error. J is TRBJ1-1 and V is TRBV5-4; D may be TRBD1 (6 bases). This CDR3 is built from 16 residues. Germline V gives CDR1 SGHNT, CDR2 YYREEE (reference sequence). CDR3 DNA: TGTGCCTGCAGCTTGCAACAGGGAGGAGTGAACACTGAAGCTTTCTTT. Translating gives CACSLQQGGVNTEAFF.

As regards this clonotype: The CDR3 carries no conserved terminal phenylalanine or tryptophan, so it likely arises from a read error. The chain is built from TRBV6-2 or TRBV6-3 and TRBJ2-1; 9 bases fit TRBD2. Per the germline V gene, CDR1 is MNHEY and CDR2 is SVGEGT. V shed 2 bases and J 4 bases; nucleotides not matched to a gene: 3. The CDR3 is 15 residues long. The CDR3 loop is CASSYRLAVYNEQFS. DNA for the CDR3: TGTGCCAGCAGTTACAGACTAGCGGTATACAATGAGCAGTTCTCC.

As for this clonotype: Relative to the germline gene, one junction end is altered; a read error may explain this. The chain joins TRBV6-6 to TRBJ1-6, with D possibly matching TRBD1 (5 bases). Germline CDR1 and CDR2: MNHNY and SVGAGI (reference sequence). The CDR3 runs 14 residues. This CDR3 is CASSRQCIGSLLHF. CDR3 coding DNA: TGTGCCAGCAGTAGACAGTGTATAGGGTCACTCCTCCACTTT.

A note on this clonotype: Given a much more abundant clone one base away, this may be a read error. The chain is built from TRBV24-1 and TRBJ2-3; D is perhaps TRBD2 (5 bases). The germline gives CDR1 KGHDR, CDR2 SFDVKD. CDR3 length: 16 amino acids. CDR3 nucleotide sequence: TGTGTCACCAGTGATTCCAAGCGGTTCCCCACAGATACGCAGTATTTT. Translated: CVTSDSKRFPTDTQYF.

This clonotype was counted ten times or more. The V call is TRBV28, the J call TRBJ2-1; tentatively, D is TRBD2 (6 bases). Germline CDR1 and CDR2: MDHEN and SYDVKM. The CDR3 is 15 residues long. Trimming took 3 bases from V and 0 from J, leaving 9 bases between them. The CDR3 region is CASSLEGSSYNEQFF. The DNA for the CDR3 is TGTGCCAGCAGTTTGGAGGGTAGCTCCTACAATGAGCAGTTCTTC.

This clonotype was picked up a small number of times. A junction boundary mismatches the germline segment, possibly from a read error. The rearrangement links TRBV7-9 to TRBJ2-5, with TRBD1 as a possible D gene (6 bases). The CDR3 spans 15 residues. Per the germline V gene, CDR1 is SEHNR and CDR2 is FQNEAQ (reference sequence). The CDR3 protein is CASSLRTTGQETQCF. The CDR3 bases are TGTGCCAGCAGCCTTAGAACGACAGGACAAGAAACCCAGTGCTTC.